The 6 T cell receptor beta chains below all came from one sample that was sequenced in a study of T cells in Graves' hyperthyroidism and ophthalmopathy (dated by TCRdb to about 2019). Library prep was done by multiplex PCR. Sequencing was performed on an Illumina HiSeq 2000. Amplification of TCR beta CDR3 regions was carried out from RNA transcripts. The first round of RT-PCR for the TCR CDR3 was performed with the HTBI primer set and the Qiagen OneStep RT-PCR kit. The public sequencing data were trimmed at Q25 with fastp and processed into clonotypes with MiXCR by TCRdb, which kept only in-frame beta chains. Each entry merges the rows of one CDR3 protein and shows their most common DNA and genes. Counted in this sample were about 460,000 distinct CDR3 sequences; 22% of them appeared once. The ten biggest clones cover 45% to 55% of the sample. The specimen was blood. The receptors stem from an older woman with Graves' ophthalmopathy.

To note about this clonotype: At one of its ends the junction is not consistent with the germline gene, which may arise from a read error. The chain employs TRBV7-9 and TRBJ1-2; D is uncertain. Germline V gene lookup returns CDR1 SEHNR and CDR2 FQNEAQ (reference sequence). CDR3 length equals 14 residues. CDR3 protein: CASTLLSAANGYTF. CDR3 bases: TGTGCCAGCACCTTACTGTCGGCAGCCAATGGCTACACCTTC.

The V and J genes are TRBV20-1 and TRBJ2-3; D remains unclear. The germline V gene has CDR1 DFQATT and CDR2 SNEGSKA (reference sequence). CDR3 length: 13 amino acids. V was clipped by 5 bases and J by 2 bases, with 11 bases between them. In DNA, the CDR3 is TGCAGTGCTCAGTACAGAGTCACAGATACGCAGTATTTT. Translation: CSAQYRVTDTQYF.

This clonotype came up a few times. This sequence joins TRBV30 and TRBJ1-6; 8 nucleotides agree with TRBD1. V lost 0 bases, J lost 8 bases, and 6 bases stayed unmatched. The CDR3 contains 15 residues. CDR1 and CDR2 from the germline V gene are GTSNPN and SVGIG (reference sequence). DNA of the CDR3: TGTGCCTGGAGTGTACAGTCAGGGGGCGATTCACCCCTCCACTTT. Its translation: CAWSVQSGGDSPLHF.

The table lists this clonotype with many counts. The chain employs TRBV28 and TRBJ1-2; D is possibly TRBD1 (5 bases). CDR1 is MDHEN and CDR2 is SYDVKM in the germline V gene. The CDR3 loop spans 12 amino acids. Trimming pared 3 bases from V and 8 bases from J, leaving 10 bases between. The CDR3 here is CASSFGGRGYTF. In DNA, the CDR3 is TGTGCCAGCAGTTTCGGGGGACGGGGCTACACCTTC.

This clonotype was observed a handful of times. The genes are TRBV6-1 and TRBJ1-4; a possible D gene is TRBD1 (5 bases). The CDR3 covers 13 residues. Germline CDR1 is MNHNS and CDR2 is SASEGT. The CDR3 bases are TGTGCAGCCGCCCGGGCAGGGCAAGAAAAACTGTTTTTT. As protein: CAAARAGQEKLFF.

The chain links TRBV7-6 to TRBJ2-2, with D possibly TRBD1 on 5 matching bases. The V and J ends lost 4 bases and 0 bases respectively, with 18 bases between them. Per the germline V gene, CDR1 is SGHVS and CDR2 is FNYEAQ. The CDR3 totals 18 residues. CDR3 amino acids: CASSSFFPDSANTGELFF. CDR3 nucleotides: TGTGCCAGCAGCTCCTTCTTCCCTGACAGCGCGAACACCGGGGAGCTGTTTTTT.